Described below is a single TCR beta chain sequence and its context. These data are taken from a study of PD-L1 blockade in urothelial cancer. Study background: Most patients, about 85% of the roughly 30, were males with bladder-origin cancer. Of prior chemotherapy regimens, patients had received between 0 and 3.

The time point denotes: pretreatment peripheral blood. TCRdb's copy holds only in-frame clones and misses some; the assay was immunoSEQ multiplex PCR. Here the sample spans roughly 54,000 clones, around 85% being singletons. The CDR3 runs 16 residues. With 2 bases clipped from V and 3 bases from J, the junction kept 10 bases outside the gene matches. Per germline, CDR1 MDHEN and CDR2 SYDVKM. The chain recombines TRBV28 with TRBJ2-7; 7 nucleotides match TRBD2. The sample was PBMCs, taken around atezolizumab (anti-PD-L1) treatment. This receptor was obtained from a woman aged 60 to 75 with urothelial cancer. CDR3 sequence: CASSLGKRGLLYEQYF. CDR3 DNA: TGTGCCAGCAGTTTAGGAAAGCGGGGCCTACTCTACGAGCAGTACTTC. Full variable domain (outside the CDR3, taken from reference TRBV28 and TRBJ2-7): DVKVTQSSRYLVKRTGEKVFLECVQDMDHENMFWYRQDPGLGLRLIYFSYDVKMKEKGDIPEGYSVSREKKERFSLILESASTNQTSMYLCASSLGKRGLLYEQYFGPGTRLTVT.